This T cell receptor beta chain came from a study of blood T cell repertoires in COVID-19. This clone was counted many times. The CDR3 is 16 residues long. CDR1 is LGHNA and CDR2 is YSLEER in the germline V gene. Germline trimming cut 1 base from V and 2 bases from J; bases unmatched to any gene: 3. Clones were read by immunoSEQ multiplex PCR, and TCRdb kept only the in-frame ones, dropping some. The data contain over 150,000 clones, approximately 80% of them seen just once; the ten biggest clones take up 2.5% to 3%. Sequencing was done on a sample of peripheral blood. The chain couples TRBV4-3 to TRBJ1-2, with TRBD1 identical over 11 bases. The source is a woman aged 55-70 years with acute or convalescent COVID-19. CDR3 sequence: CASSQGWTGGNYGYTF. The CDR3 bases are TGCGCCAGCAGCCAAGGCTGGACAGGGGGCAACTATGGCTACACCTTC.